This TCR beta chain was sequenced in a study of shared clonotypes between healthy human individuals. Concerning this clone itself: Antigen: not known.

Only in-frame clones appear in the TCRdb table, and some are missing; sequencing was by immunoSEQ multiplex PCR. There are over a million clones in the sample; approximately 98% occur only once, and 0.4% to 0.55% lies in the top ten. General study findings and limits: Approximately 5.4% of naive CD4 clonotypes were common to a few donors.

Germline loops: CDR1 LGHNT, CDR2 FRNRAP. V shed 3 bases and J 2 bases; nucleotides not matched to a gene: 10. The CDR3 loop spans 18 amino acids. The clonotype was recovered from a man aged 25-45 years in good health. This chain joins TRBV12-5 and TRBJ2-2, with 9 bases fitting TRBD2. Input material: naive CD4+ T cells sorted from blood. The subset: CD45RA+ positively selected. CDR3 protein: CASGFSGPGTSNTGELFF. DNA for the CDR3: TGTGCTAGTGGTTTCTCGGGGCCCGGGACTAGCAACACCGGGGAGCTGTTTTTT.